This is a list of T cell receptor beta chains from one sample in a study of CD8 T cells in ankylosing spondylitis. TCRdb redid the calling of the 5' RACE reads with MiXCR, one entry per CDR3 protein. This table holds approximately 220,000 distinct CDR3 sequences, roughly 26% found once. Sequencing was carried out using blood, either unsorted or a sorted T cell fraction (not recorded which). The receptors originated from a male donor with ankylosing spondylitis or in good health (not recorded which). The CDR3 runs from the conserved cysteine through the conserved F or W. A D gene is named only where the DNA matches it firmly. Not every row has a clone size; where given, it reads once, few, many or a size class.

J | D | size | V | DNA | CDR3
TRBJ1-3 | . | many | TRBV5-1 | TGCGCCAGCAGCACGAACCTTGGGGCTGGAAACACCATATATTTT | CASSTNLGAGNTIYF
TRBJ1-5 | . | . | TRBV20-1 | TGCAGTGCTCGAACCCAGGGGCTCGGCAATCAGCCCCAGCATTTT | CSARTQGLGNQPQHF
TRBJ2-6 | . | . | TRBV12-3/TRBV12-4 | TGTGCCAGCAGTTTATATACAGGGAACTCTGGGGCCAACGTCCTGACTTTC | CASSLYTGNSGANVLTF
TRBJ2-5 | . | many | TRBV20-1 | TGCAGTGCTAGAGATCAAATCAAGGTCGGGGAAGAGACCCAGTACTTC | CSARDQIKVGEETQYF
TRBJ2-7 | . | few | TRBV5-5 | TGTGCCAGCAGCTTGGAGTTGGGCGAGCAGTACTTC | CASSLELGEQYF
TRBJ2-2 | . | many | TRBV20-1 | TGCAGTGCTAGTAGCGGAGCGAACACCGGGGAGCTGTTTTTT | CSASSGANTGELFF
TRBJ2-7 | . | many | TRBV7-2 | TGTGCCAGCAGCTCCCACCCTCGGACAGCCTACGAGCAGTACTTC | CASSSHPRTAYEQYF
TRBJ1-4 | TRBD1 | many | TRBV28 | TGTGCCAGCAGTGCGGGACAGGGGGTAAGAGGAGAAAAACTGTTTTTT | CASSAGQGVRGEKLFF
TRBJ2-5 | . | many | TRBV20-1 | TGCAGTGCTAGAGATGGAGGACAGACCCAAGAGACCCAGTACTTC | CSARDGGQTQETQYF
TRBJ2-5 | . | . | TRBV6-5 | TGTGCCAGCAGTTACACCAGACTAGTGTGGTACTTC | CASSYTRLVWYF
TRBJ2-5 | . | few | TRBV6-1 | TGTGCCAGCAGCTCCGGGAGCTATGAGACCCAGTACTTC | CASSSGSYETQYF
TRBJ2-1 | . | many | TRBV5-6 | TGTGCCAGCAGCCCGGCGGATAGGAATGAGCAGTTCTTC | CASSPADRNEQFF
TRBJ2-7 | . | . | TRBV29-1 | TGCAGCGTTGAAGATCAACAGGGCAACGAGCAGTACTTC | CSVEDQQGNEQYF
TRBJ2-1 | . | . | TRBV20-1 | TGCAGTGCTAGAATCCAAGAGCAGTTCTTC | CSARIQEQFF
TRBJ2-5 | TRBD2 | many | TRBV28 | TGTGCCAGCAGTTTGCTAGCGGGAGGGAAAGAGACCCAGTACTTC | CASSLLAGGKETQYF
TRBJ2-4 | TRBD2 | many | TRBV7-2 | TGTGCCAGCAGCCCGATACGGGACTATGTGAACATTCAGTACTTC | CASSPIRDYVNIQYF
TRBJ2-1 | TRBD1 | . | TRBV20-1 | TGCAGTGCTAGTGAGAAAGGGGGCTTCAATGAGCAGTTCTTC | CSASEKGGFNEQFF
TRBJ2-3 | . | . | TRBV29-1 | TGCAGCGTTGATCAATCTAGCCGAACAGATACGCAGTATTTT | CSVDQSSRTDTQYF
TRBJ2-2 | TRBD2 | . | TRBV6-1 | TGTGCCAGCAGCCACGGGGAGGGCCGCACCGGGGAGCTGTTTTTT | CASSHGEGRTGELFF
TRBJ2-2 | TRBD1 | few | TRBV20-1 | TGCAGTGCTAGAGATCCTCGACAGGGGAGGACCGGGGAGCTGTTTTTT | CSARDPRQGRTGELFF
TRBJ1-1 | . | many | TRBV5-5 | TGTGCCAGCAGCTTGGATATGGGGCGGGTGAACACTGAAGCTTTCTTT | CASSLDMGRVNTEAFF
TRBJ2-7 | TRBD1 | many | TRBV9 | TGTGCCAGCAGCAGACAGGGTTCGCATACCTACGAGCAGTACTTC | CASSRQGSHTYEQYF
TRBJ2-7 | . | . | TRBV5-1 | TGCGCCAGCAGCTTGGCCGTACCCTACGAGCAGTACTTC | CASSLAVPYEQYF
TRBJ2-5 | TRBD2 | . | TRBV20-1 | TGCTGTGCTAGAGATAGTACGAGACTAGCCACACAAGAGACCCAGTACTTC | CCARDSTRLATQETQYF
TRBJ2-2 | TRBD2 | . | TRBV20-1 | TGCAGTGCTAGAGGGTCGGGACTAGCGGGTGCGAACACCGGGGAGCTGTTTTTT | CSARGSGLAGANTGELFF
TRBJ1-2 | . | . | TRBV4-1 | TGCGCCAGCAGCCAAACCAACCGACAGACTAACTATGGCTACACCTTC | CASSQTNRQTNYGYTF
TRBJ1-5 | . | many | TRBV12-3/TRBV12-4 | TGTGCCAGCACCCTACAGGGAGGAAGTCAGCCCCAGCATTTT | CASTLQGGSQPQHF
TRBJ2-3 | . | many | TRBV20-1 | TGCAGTGCTAGAGATCCCTCTGGGGGGGATACGCAGTATTTT | CSARDPSGGDTQYF
TRBJ2-1 | . | few | TRBV21-1 | TGTGCCAGCAGCAATGCTAGCGATTACAATGAGCAGTTCTTC | CASSNASDYNEQFF
TRBJ2-7 | . | few | TRBV29-1 | TGCAGCGTTGAATCAGGCTTCTCCTACGAGCAGTACTTC | CSVESGFSYEQYF
TRBJ2-5 | . | . | TRBV15 | TGTGCCACCAGCAGGGACTACAACCAAGAGACCCAGTACTTC | CATSRDYNQETQYF
TRBJ1-1 | . | once | TRBV5-1 | TGCGCCAGCAGCTTGTTGCAGGGACTCATGAACACTGAAGCTTTCTTT | CASSLLQGLMNTEAFF
TRBJ2-2 | . | . | TRBV20-1 | TGCTGTGCTAGAGATTTGTCTAGCAGTACCACCGGGGAGCTGTTTTTT | CCARDLSSSTTGELFF